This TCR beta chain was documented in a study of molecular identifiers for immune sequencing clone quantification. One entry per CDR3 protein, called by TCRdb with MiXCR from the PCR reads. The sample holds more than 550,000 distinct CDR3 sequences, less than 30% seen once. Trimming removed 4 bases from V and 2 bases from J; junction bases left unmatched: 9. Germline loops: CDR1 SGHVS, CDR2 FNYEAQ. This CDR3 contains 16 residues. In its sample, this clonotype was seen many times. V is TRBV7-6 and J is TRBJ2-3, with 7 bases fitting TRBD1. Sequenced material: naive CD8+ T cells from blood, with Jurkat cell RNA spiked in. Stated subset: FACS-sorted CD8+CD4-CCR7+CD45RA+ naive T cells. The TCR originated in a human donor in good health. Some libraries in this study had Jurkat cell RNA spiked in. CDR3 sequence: CASSSRMGQNTDTQYF. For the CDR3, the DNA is TGTGCCAGCAGCTCCCGAATGGGACAGAACACAGATACGCAGTATTTT.